The 30 T cell receptor beta chains below come from one sample, sequenced in a study of blood T cell repertoires in COVID-19. Produced via immunoSEQ multiplex PCR; TCRdb's table is partial and in-frame only. The sample gives 150,000 to 200,000 clones, roughly 84% of which show up once; 10% is in the top ten. Material for sequencing was peripheral blood. Receptor source: an elderly woman with active or convalescent COVID-19.

The rearrangement uses TRBV28 and TRBJ2-7; a weak D match, TRBD2 (6 bases). Trimming removed 1 base at V and 2 bases at J, with 12 bases between. CDR1 is MDHEN, CDR2 SYDVKM, per germline. The CDR3 spans 15 residues. CDR3 region: CASSLLSRGAYEQYF. CDR3 DNA sequence: TGTGCCAGCAGTTTATTGTCGCGGGGAGCCTACGAGCAGTACTTC.

The V and J genes are TRBV28 and TRBJ1-1, with 7 bases aligning to TRBD1. This CDR3 region has 16 residues. Germline V gene sequence: CDR1 MDHEN, CDR2 SYDVKM. V gave up 5 bases and J gave up 1 base; unmatched junction bases: 10. CDR3 bases: TGTGCCAGCAGTCAAACGACAGGGCCTGAGAACACTGAAGCTTTCTTT. Its protein product is CASSQTTGPENTEAFF. Filled out from reference TRBV28 and TRBJ1-1, the complete variable domain reads DVKVTQSSRYLVKRTGEKVFLECVQDMDHENMFWYRQDPGLGLRLIYFSYDVKMKEKGDIPEGYSVSREKKERFSLILESASTNQTSMYLCASSQTTGPENTEAFFGQGTRLTVV.

The chain couples TRBV18 to TRBJ1-6; D gene uncertain. The CDR3 loop spans 13 amino acids. Germline-derived CDR1 and CDR2 are KGHSH and LQKENI. V was pared by 6 bases and J by 10 bases, with 13 bases between. This chain's CDR3 is CASSPTGKSPLHF. The CDR3 DNA is TGTGCCAGCTCGCCGACCGGGAAGTCACCCCTCCACTTT.

In its sample, this clone was seen once. This chain links TRBV7-9 with TRBJ2-1, with TRBD2 matching over 10 bases. Looked up from germline, CDR1 is SEHNR and CDR2 is FQNEAQ (reference sequence). The CDR3 consists of 15 residues. The trim removed 5 bases at V and 4 bases at J, leaving 5 bases unmatched. CDR3 in DNA: TGTGCCAGCAGCCCCGGGACTAGCGCTTACAATGAGCAGTTCTTC. Its translation: CASSPGTSAYNEQFF.

This clone was counted only a few times. The chain recombines TRBV28 with TRBJ2-7, with D possibly being TRBD2 (6 bases). Trimming took off 8 bases at V and 3 bases at J, with 14 bases between the two ends. This CDR3 has 13 residues. Germline CDR1 is MDHEN and CDR2 is SYDVKM. Written as DNA, the CDR3 is TGTGCCAGCTGGCTAGCGAGGGGCTACGAGCAGTACTTC. As protein: CASWLARGYEQYF. The full variable domain, rest sourced from reference TRBV28 and TRBJ2-7, is DVKVTQSSRYLVKRTGEKVFLECVQDMDHENMFWYRQDPGLGLRLIYFSYDVKMKEKGDIPEGYSVSREKKERFSLILESASTNQTSMYLCASWLARGYEQYFGPGTRLTVT.

This rearrangement joins TRBV5-4 to TRBJ1-2, with D maybe TRBD1 (5 bases). V shed 3 bases and J shed 7 bases, with 16 bases lying between them. The germline CDR1 and CDR2 sequences are SGHNT and YYREEE (reference sequence). CDR3 length: 14 amino acids. CDR3 sequence (DNA): TGTGCCAGCAGCTCGACGTTGGGGGAGGCTGGCTACACCTTC. Amino acids: CASSSTLGEAGYTF.

The rearrangement links TRBV18 to TRBJ2-1, with TRBD2 matching 11 bases. The CDR3 has 16 residues. CDR1 and CDR2 from the germline V gene are KGHSH and LQKENI. Trimming at V came to 2 bases and at J to 5 bases, leaving 5 bases not matched to a gene. CDR3 DNA: TGTGCCAGCTCACCAACCGGGACTAGCGGTCACAATGAGCAGTTCTTC. Residues: CASSPTGTSGHNEQFF.

This clone was counted between two and nine times. At one of its ends the junction is not consistent with the germline gene, which may arise from a read error. The chain combines TRBV24-1 with TRBJ2-7, with TRBD1 as a possible D gene (5 bases). The germline V gene has CDR1 KGHDR and CDR2 SFDVKD. The CDR3 runs 10 residues. The CDR3: CATSDDSRDF. The CDR3 region has the DNA TGTGCCACCAGTGACGACTCCAGGGACTTC.

V gene TRBV20-1 combines with J gene TRBJ2-5; weak D call: TRBD2 (5 bases). Per germline, CDR1 DFQATT and CDR2 SNEGSKA (reference sequence). The length of the CDR3 is 14 residues. The ends were cut back, 3 bases at V and 6 bases at J, with 17 bases in the middle. CDR3 region: CSASLARRGQTQYF. The CDR3, as DNA: TGCAGTGCTAGTTTAGCACGCCGCGGGCAGACCCAGTACTTC.

The rearrangement joins TRBV5-1 to TRBJ2-6, with D perhaps matching TRBD2 (6 bases). CDR3 size: 14 residues. V lost 5 bases and J 0 bases, leaving 6 bases between the germline ends. The germline gives CDR1 SGHRS, CDR2 YFSETQ. Here the CDR3 reads CASRGGSGANVLTF. CDR3 in DNA: TGCGCCAGCAGGGGGGGCTCTGGGGCCAACGTCCTGACTTTC.

J is TRBJ1-5 and V is TRBV2, with TRBD1 identical over 8 bases. The CDR3 runs 15 residues. Per the germline V gene, CDR1 is SNHLY and CDR2 is FYNNEI. The junction had 8 bases not matched to a gene; V was cut back by 8 bases and J by 2 bases. CDR3: CASSRTTGGNQPQHF. The CDR3 DNA follows: TGTGCCAGCTCCCGAACGACAGGGGGCAATCAGCCCCAGCATTTT.

V and J are TRBV7-2 and TRBJ2-1; TRBD1 aligns across 7 bases. The CDR3 is 12 amino acids. The germline gives CDR1 SGHTA, CDR2 FQGNSA. Trimming at V came to 5 bases and at J to 12 bases, leaving 7 bases not matched to a gene. CDR3 nucleotide sequence: TGTGCCAGCAGCGCCGACAGGGAACGGCAGTTCTTC. As protein: CASSADRERQFF. The full variable domain, rest sourced from reference TRBV7-2 and TRBJ2-1, is GAGVSQSPSNKVTEKGKDVELRCDPISGHTALYWYRQSLGQGLEFLIYFQGNSAPDKSGLPSDRFSAERTGGSVSTLTIQRTQQEDSAVYLCASSADRERQFFGPGTRLTVL.

For the CDR3, the DNA is TGTGCCAGCAGTGCAGGGGCGGGCGGGGAGCTGTTTTTT. Its translation is CASSAGAGGELFF. This chain joins TRBV2 and TRBJ2-2, with TRBD1 as a possible D gene (6 bases). Trimming left V 4 bases short and J 7 bases short, with 10 bases between. The germline gives CDR1 SNHLY, CDR2 FYNNEI. This CDR3 comprises 13 residues.

The chain uses TRBV30 and TRBJ2-3, with 13 positions matching TRBD2. The CDR3 spans 16 residues. The germline gives CDR1 GTSNPN, CDR2 SVGIG (reference sequence). V gave up 4 bases and J gave up 8 bases; unmatched junction bases: 12. The CDR3 is CAWTSGLAGRGGTQYF. In nucleotides, the CDR3 is TGTGCCTGGACCTCGGGACTAGCGGGACGAGGGGGTACGCAGTATTTT.

This chain links TRBV19 with TRBJ2-1; possibly TRBD2 for D (5 bases). The V end was cut by 5 bases, the J end by 7 bases, with 12 bases between. Germline V gives CDR1 LNHDA, CDR2 SQIVND (reference sequence). The CDR3 consists of 13 residues. CDR3: CASSSPERNEQFF. The CDR3 DNA reads TGTGCCAGTAGTTCCCCGGAGCGGAATGAGCAGTTCTTC.

The chain carries TRBV9 and TRBJ2-1, with 8 bases matching TRBD2. This CDR3 has 16 amino acids. Germline CDR1 and CDR2: SGDLS and YYNGEE. J was trimmed by 4 bases and V by 0 bases; bases with no gene match: 6. The CDR3 here is CASSVGGTRGYNEQFF. In DNA form, the CDR3 reads TGTGCCAGCAGCGTAGGGGGGACTAGAGGTTACAATGAGCAGTTCTTC.

The chain combines TRBV7-6 with TRBJ1-4, with D possibly matching TRBD1 (6 bases). Trimming removed 5 bases at V and 4 bases at J, with 14 bases between. The CDR3 consists of 15 residues. From germline, CDR1 is SGHVS and CDR2 FNYEAQ. This CDR3 is CASSPGQRGNEKLFF. CDR3 coding DNA: TGTGCCAGCAGCCCAGGACAGAGGGGTAATGAAAAACTGTTTTTT.

The chain carries TRBV2 and TRBJ2-7; TRBD2 matches at 7 bases. The J segment lost 0 bases and the V segment lost 7 bases, leaving 12 bases of the junction unmatched. The CDR3 is made up of 16 amino acids. Germline loops: CDR1 SNHLY, CDR2 FYNNEI. The CDR3 DNA sequence: TGTGCCAGCATAGAACTAGGAGCGGGGAGCTCCTACGAGCAGTACTTC. Its translation is CASIELGAGSSYEQYF.

The chain employs TRBV19 and TRBJ1-2; D is unresolved. Germline V CDR1 and CDR2: LNHDA, SQIVND (reference sequence). The CDR3 runs to 16 residues. The germline V and J ends were trimmed by 2 bases and 0 bases, with 13 bases remaining between them. CDR3 protein: CASSIMRAQTNYGYTF. The DNA for the CDR3 is TGTGCCAGTAGTATAATGCGGGCACAAACTAACTATGGCTACACCTTC.

V and J are TRBV1 and TRBJ2-3; the table assigns TRBD2, which was not confirmed against the DNA. TRBV1 is annotated as a pseudogene. The CDR3 contains 16 residues. The CDR3 region is CTSSQEDAGGTDTQYF. CDR3 in DNA: TGCACCAGCAGCCAAGAGGACGCGGGAGGGACAGATACGCAGTATTTT.

This clone is a singleton in its sample. J is TRBJ2-5 and V is TRBV7-3, with unresolved D. With 2 bases removed from V and 1 base from J, the gap between germline ends came to 11 bases. CDR1 and CDR2 from the germline V gene are SGHTA and FQGTGA. The CDR3 spans 15 residues. The CDR3 DNA is TGTGCCAGCAGCTTAGTCCCCAGATTCCAAGAGACCCAGTACTTC. Amino acids: CASSLVPRFQETQYF.

The chain recombines TRBV9 with TRBJ1-1; 7 bases match TRBD1. V shed 3 bases and J 1 base; nucleotides not matched to a gene: 3. Germline V gives CDR1 SGDLS, CDR2 YYNGEE. This CDR3 is built from 14 residues. The CDR3 nucleotides are TGTGCCAGCAGCGAACAGGGGCAGAACACTGAAGCTTTCTTT. This gives the protein CASSEQGQNTEAFF. The full variable domain, rest sourced from reference TRBV9 and TRBJ1-1, is DSGVTQTPKHLITATGQRVTLRCSPRSGDLSVYWYQQSLDQGLQFLIQYYNGEERAKGNILERFSAQQFPDLHSELNLSSLELGDSALYFCASSEQGQNTEAFFGQGTRLTVV.

The CDR3 DNA is TGCGCCAGCAGCTTGTCTGACGGGGGGGATACGCAGTATTTT. It yields the protein CASSLSDGGDTQYF. The chain recombines TRBV5-1 with TRBJ2-3, with 7 bases fitting TRBD2. The CDR3 runs 14 residues. CDR1 and CDR2 from the germline V gene are SGHRS and YFSETQ. V shed 1 base, J shed 6 bases, and the junction held 5 bases outside the gene matches.

The V gene is TRBV28, the J gene TRBJ1-3; TRBD1 matches 9 bases. CDR3 length: 15 amino acids. The V and J ends lost 5 bases and 2 bases, in that order; junction bases with no gene match: 4. Germline V lookup: CDR1 MDHEN, CDR2 SYDVKM. CDR3 region: CASSGTGIAGNTIYF. The CDR3 nucleotides read TGTGCCAGCAGTGGGACAGGGATTGCTGGAAACACCATATATTTT.

The chain's CDR3 is CASILNPNFGNTGELFF. For the CDR3, the DNA is TGTGCCAGTATCCTCAACCCCAATTTCGGGAACACCGGGGAGCTGTTTTTT. V usage is TRBV19 and J usage is TRBJ2-2; D unresolved. Germline assignment: CDR1 LNHDA and CDR2 SQIVND (reference sequence). Trimming left V 7 bases short and J 1 base short, with 19 bases between. The CDR3 extends over 17 amino acids. The full variable domain, its missing parts supplied by reference TRBV19 and TRBJ2-2, is DGGITQSPKYLFRKEGQNVTLSCEQNLNHDAMYWYRQDPGQGLRLIYYSQIVNDFQKGDIAEGYSVSREKKESFPLTVTSAQKNPTAFYLCASILNPNFGNTGELFFGEGSRLTVL.

This chain links TRBV10-1 with TRBJ2-1; 10 bases align to TRBD2. Unmatched junction bases numbered 5, after V lost 4 bases and J lost 2 bases. The CDR3 is 16 amino acids. CDR1 WNHNN and CDR2 SYGVQD come from the germline V gene (reference sequence). The CDR3 protein is CASSVAGTSAYNEQFF. The CDR3 nucleotides are TGCGCCAGCAGTGTGGCCGGGACTAGCGCCTACAATGAGCAGTTCTTC.

The V and J genes are TRBV7-8 and TRBJ1-1; 7 nucleotides agree with TRBD1. Germline CDR1 reads SGHVS; CDR2 reads FQNEAQ. The CDR3 totals 14 residues. J lost 0 bases, V lost 3 bases, and 1 base had no gene match. CDR3 loop: CASSLDRMNTEAFF. CDR3 DNA: TGTGCCAGCAGCTTGGACAGGATGAACACTGAAGCTTTCTTT.

V and J are TRBV6-5 and TRBJ2-3; maybe TRBD2 (6 bases). In germline, CDR1 is MNHEY, CDR2 SVGAGI. V lost 6 bases and J 4 bases, leaving 14 bases between the germline ends. The CDR3 extends over 14 amino acids. The CDR3 region has the DNA TGTGCCAGCAGGGGGGGAATTTGGGCAGATACGCAGTATTTT. As protein: CASRGGIWADTQYF.

The J gene is TRBJ2-7, the V gene TRBV6-5; 8 bases line up with TRBD2. V dropped 4 bases and J dropped 3; count of bases not matched to a gene: 5. This CDR3 spans 14 amino acids. Germline V gene sequence: CDR1 MNHEY, CDR2 SVGAGI. CDR3 nucleotides: TGTGCCAGCAGTTTTTTAGCGGGGAACTACGAGCAGTACTTC. This codes for CASSFLAGNYEQYF.

V gene TRBV21-1 combines with J gene TRBJ2-7; TRBD2, the D gene given by the table, was not confirmed from the DNA. TRBV21-1 is a recognized pseudogene. There are 19 residues in the CDR3. This CDR3 is CASSNVRPPEADRDYEQYF. As DNA, the CDR3 is TGTGCCAGCAGCAATGTCAGGCCGCCGGAAGCGGACCGGGATTACGAGCAGTACTTC.